This TCR beta chain was recovered during a study of blood T cell repertoires in COVID-19. Measured with immunoSEQ multiplex PCR; TCRdb has only the in-frame clones, and not every one. The sample lists 40,000 or so clones; roughly four fifths were seen once. This clone was detected only once. CDR1 LGHNA and CDR2 YNFKEQ come from the germline V gene. The ends lost 4 bases at V and 2 bases at J; junction bases unmatched: 4. The CDR3 extends over 15 amino acids. The sample taken for sequencing was peripheral blood. The source is a man in his forties or fifties with active or convalescent COVID-19. V gene TRBV4-2 combines with J gene TRBJ1-4; 7 nucleotides match TRBD1. CDR3 in DNA: TGTGCCAGCAGCCCACAACAGGGGACTAATGAAAAACTGTTTTTT. As protein: CASSPQQGTNEKLFF.